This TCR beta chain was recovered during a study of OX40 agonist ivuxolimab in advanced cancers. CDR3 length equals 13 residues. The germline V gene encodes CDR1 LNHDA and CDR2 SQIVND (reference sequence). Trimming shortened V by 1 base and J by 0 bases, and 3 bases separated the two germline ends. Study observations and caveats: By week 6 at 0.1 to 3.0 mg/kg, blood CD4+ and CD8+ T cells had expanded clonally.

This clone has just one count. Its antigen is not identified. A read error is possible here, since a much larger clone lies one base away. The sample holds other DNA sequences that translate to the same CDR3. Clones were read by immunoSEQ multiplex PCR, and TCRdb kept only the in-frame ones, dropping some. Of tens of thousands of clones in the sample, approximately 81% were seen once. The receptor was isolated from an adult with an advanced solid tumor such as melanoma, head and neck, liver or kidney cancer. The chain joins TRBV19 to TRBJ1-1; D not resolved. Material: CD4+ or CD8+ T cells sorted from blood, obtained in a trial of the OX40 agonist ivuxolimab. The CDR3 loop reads CASSIALNTEAFF. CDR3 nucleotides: TGTGCCAGTAGTATAGCCCTGAACACTGAAGCTTTCTTT.